The entry below gives a single T cell receptor beta chain sequence along with its context. Repertoires were generated with immunoSEQ multiplex PCR, while TCRdb's copy carries only in-frame clones and drops some. Of around 200,000 clones in the sample, approximately 94% were seen once. CDR1 SGHNT and CDR2 YYREEE come from the germline V gene (reference sequence). The CDR3 is made up of 16 amino acids. V lost 4 bases to trimming and J lost 0 bases; unmatched junction nucleotides: 7. The data originate from a study of T cell responses to AZD1222 COVID-19 vaccine. This clonotype was sampled from an adult who received the AZD1222 COVID-19 vaccine. Here the sequenced sample was peripheral blood, taken 28 days after the second AZD1222 dose. The chain carries TRBV5-4 and TRBJ2-1, with 7 positions matching TRBD2. Here the CDR3 reads CASSRRLAASYNEQFF. The CDR3 nucleotides read TGTGCCAGCAGCCGTCGGCTAGCGGCCTCCTACAATGAGCAGTTCTTC.